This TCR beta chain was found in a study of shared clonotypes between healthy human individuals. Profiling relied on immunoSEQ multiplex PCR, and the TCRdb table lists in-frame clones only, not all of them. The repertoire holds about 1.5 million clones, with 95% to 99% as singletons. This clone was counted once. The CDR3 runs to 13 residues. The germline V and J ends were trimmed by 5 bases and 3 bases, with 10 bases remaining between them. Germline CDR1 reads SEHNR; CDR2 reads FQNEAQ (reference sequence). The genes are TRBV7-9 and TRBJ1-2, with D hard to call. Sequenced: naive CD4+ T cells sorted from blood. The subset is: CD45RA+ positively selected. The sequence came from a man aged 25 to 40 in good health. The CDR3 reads CASSQGEYYGYTF. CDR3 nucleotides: TGTGCCAGCAGCCAAGGAGAATACTATGGCTACACCTTC.